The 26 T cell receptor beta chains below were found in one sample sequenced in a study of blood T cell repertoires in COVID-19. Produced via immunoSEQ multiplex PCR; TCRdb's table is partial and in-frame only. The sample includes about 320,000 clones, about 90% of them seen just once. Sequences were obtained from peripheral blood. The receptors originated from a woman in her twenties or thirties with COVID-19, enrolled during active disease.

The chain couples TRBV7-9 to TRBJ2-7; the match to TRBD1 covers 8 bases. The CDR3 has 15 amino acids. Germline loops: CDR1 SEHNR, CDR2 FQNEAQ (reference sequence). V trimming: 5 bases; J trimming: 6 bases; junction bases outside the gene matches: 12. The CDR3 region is CASSPRGRASLEQYF. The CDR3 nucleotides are TGTGCCAGCAGCCCCAGGGGGCGAGCATCGCTCGAGCAGTACTTC.

As DNA, the CDR3 is TGTGCCAGCAGTTACAGGGCGGGAGGACAGCCCCAGCATTTT. Protein: CASSYRAGGQPQHF. V gene TRBV7-9 combines with J gene TRBJ1-5; TRBD1 might be the D (6 bases). Trimming took off 6 bases at V and 7 bases at J, with 16 bases between the two ends. Germline values: CDR1 SEHNR, CDR2 FQNEAQ (reference sequence). This CDR3 has 14 residues.

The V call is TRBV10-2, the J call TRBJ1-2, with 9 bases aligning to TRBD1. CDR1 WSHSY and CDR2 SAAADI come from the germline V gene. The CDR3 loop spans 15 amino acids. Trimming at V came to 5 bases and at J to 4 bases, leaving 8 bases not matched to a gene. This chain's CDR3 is CASSNPGQGVYGYTF. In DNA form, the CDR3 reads TGCGCCAGCAGTAACCCGGGACAGGGAGTCTATGGCTACACCTTC.

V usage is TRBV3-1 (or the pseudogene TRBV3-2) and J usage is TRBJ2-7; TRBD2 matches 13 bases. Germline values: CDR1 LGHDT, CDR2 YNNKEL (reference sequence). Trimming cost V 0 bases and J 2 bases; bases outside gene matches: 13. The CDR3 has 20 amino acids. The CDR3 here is CASSQDGGLTSGGRPYEQYF. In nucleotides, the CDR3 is TGTGCCAGCAGCCAAGATGGGGGACTGACTAGCGGGGGGCGACCCTACGAGCAGTACTTC.

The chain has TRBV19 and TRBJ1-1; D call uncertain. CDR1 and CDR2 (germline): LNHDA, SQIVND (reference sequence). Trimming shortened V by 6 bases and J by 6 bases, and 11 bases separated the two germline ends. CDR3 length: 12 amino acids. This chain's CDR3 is CASSWGASEAFF. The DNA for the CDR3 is TGTGCCAGTAGCTGGGGAGCCTCTGAAGCTTTCTTT.

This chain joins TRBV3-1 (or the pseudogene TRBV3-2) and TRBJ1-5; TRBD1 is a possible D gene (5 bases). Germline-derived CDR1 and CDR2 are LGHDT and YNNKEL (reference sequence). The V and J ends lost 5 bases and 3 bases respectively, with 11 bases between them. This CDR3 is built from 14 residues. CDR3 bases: TGTGCCAGCAGCTCAACAGGCCTCAATCAGCCCCAGCATTTT. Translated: CASSSTGLNQPQHF.

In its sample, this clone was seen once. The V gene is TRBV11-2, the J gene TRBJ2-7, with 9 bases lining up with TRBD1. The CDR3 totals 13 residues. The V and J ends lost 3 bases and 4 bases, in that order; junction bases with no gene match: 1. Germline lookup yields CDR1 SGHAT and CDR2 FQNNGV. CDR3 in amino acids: CASSLDRGYEQYF. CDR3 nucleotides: TGTGCCAGCAGCTTGGACAGGGGTTACGAGCAGTACTTC.

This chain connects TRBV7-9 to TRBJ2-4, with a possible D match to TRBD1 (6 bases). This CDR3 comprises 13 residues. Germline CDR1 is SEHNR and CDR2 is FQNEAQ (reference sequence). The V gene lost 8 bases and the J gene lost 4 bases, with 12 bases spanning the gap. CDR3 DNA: TGTGCCAGCTACCCAGACAGGAAAAACATTCAGTACTTC. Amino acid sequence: CASYPDRKNIQYF.

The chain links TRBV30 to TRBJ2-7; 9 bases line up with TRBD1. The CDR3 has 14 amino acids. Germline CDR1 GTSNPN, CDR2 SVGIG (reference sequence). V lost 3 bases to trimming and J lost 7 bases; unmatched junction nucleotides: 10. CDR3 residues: CAWSLTGGPGEQYF. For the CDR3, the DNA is TGTGCCTGGAGCCTGACAGGGGGACCTGGAGAGCAGTACTTC. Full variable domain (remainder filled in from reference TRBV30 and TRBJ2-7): SQTIHQWPATLVQPVGSPLSLECTVEGTSNPNLYWYRQAAGRGLQLLFYSVGIGQISSEVPQNLSASRPQDRQFILSSKKLLLSDSGFYLCAWSLTGGPGEQYFGPGTRLTVT.

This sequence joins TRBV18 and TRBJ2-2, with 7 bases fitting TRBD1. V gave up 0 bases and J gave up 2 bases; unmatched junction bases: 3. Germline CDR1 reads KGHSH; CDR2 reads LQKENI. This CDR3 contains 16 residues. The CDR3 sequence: CASSPPNRGNTGELFF. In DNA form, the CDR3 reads TGTGCCAGCTCACCACCCAACAGGGGAAACACCGGGGAGCTGTTTTTT.

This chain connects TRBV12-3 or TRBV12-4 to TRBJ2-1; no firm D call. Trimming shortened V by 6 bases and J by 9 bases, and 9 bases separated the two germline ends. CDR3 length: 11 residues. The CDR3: CASSQLPEQFF. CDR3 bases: TGTGCCAGCAGCCAGTTGCCTGAGCAGTTCTTC.

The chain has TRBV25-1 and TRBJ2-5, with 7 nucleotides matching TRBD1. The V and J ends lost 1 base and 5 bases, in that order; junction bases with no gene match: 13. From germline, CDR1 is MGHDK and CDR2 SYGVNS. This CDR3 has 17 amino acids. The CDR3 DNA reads TGTGCCAGCAGTGAATCCCGGACAGGCGGGCCTATTGAGACCCAGTACTTC. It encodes CASSESRTGGPIETQYF. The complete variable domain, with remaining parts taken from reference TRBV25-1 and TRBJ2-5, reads EADIYQTPRYLVIGTGKKITLECSQTMGHDKMYWYQQDPGMELHLIHYSYGVNSTEKGDLSSESTVSRIRTEHFPLTLESARPSHTSQYLCASSESRTGGPIETQYFGPGTRLLVL.

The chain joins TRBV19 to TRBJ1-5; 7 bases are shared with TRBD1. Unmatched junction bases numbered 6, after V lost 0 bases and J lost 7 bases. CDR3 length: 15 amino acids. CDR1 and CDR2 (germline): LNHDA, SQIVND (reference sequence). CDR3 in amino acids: CASSIDPTGKQPQHF. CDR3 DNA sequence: TGTGCCAGTAGTATAGACCCGACAGGGAAACAGCCCCAGCATTTT.

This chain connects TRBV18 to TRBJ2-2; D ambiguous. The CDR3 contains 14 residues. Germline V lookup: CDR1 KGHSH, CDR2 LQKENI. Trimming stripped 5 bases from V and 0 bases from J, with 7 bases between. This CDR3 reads CASSNSPNTGELFF. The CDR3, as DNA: TGTGCCAGCTCAAACAGCCCGAACACCGGGGAGCTGTTTTTT.

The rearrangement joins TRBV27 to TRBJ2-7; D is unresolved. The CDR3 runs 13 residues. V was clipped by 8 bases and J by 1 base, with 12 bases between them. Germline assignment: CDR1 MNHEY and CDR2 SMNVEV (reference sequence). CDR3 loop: CASPGPFSYEQYF. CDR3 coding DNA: TGTGCCAGCCCAGGCCCTTTTTCCTACGAGCAGTACTTC.

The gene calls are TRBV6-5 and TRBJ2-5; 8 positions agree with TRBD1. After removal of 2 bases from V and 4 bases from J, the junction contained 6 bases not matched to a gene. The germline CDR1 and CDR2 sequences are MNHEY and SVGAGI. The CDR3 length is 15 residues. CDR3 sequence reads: CASSYHQGAGETQYF. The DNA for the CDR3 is TGTGCCAGCAGTTACCACCAGGGGGCTGGAGAGACCCAGTACTTC.

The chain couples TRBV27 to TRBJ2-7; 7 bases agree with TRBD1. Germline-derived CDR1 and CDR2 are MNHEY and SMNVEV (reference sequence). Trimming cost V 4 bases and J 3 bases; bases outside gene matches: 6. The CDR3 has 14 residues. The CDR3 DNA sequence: TGTGCCAGCAGTTGGACAGGCGGTGGCTACGAGCAGTACTTC. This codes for CASSWTGGGYEQYF.

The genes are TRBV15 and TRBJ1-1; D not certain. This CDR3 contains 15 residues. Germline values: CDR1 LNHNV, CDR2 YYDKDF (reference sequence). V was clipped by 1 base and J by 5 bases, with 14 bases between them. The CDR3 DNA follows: TGTGCCACCAGCAGAGGGGCCCGCGGAGGTACTGAAGCTTTCTTT. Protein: CATSRGARGGTEAFF.

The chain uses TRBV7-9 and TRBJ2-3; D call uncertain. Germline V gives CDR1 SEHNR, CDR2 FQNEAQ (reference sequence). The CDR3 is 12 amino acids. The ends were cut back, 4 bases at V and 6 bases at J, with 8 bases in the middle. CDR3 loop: CASSYTRDTQYF. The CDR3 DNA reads TGTGCCAGCAGCTATACGAGGGATACGCAGTATTTT.

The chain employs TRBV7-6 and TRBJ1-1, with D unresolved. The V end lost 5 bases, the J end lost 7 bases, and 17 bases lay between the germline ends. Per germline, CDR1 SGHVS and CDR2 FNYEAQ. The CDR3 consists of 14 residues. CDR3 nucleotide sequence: TGTGCCAGCAGCCCCTTAGGAGGGAGCGGTGAAGCTTTCTTT. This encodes CASSPLGGSGEAFF.

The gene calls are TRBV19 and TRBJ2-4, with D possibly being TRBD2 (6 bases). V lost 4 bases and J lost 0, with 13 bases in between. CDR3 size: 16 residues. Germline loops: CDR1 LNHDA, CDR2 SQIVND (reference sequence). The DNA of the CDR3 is TGTGCCAGTAGTACCGTGGGGGGACTAGCCAAAAACATTCAGTACTTC. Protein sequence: CASSTVGGLAKNIQYF.

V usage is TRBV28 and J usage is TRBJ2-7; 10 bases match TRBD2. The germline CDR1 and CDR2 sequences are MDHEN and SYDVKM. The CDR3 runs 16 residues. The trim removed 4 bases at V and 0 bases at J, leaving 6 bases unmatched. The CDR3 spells CASSSSSGGSSYEQYF. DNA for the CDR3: TGTGCCAGCAGTTCGTCTAGCGGGGGTTCCTCCTACGAGCAGTACTTC.

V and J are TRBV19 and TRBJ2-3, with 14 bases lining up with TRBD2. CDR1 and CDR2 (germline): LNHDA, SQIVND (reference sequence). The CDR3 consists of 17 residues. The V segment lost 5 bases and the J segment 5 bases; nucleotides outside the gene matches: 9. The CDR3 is CASSWTSGGPKVDTQYF. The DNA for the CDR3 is TGTGCCAGTAGTTGGACTAGCGGGGGGCCCAAGGTAGATACGCAGTATTTT.

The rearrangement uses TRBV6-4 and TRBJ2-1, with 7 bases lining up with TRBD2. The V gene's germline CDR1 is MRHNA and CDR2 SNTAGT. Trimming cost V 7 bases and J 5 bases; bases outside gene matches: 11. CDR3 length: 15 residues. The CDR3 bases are TGTGCCAGCAAGCTGGCTAGCGGTGGCCACAATGAGCAGTTCTTC. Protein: CASKLASGGHNEQFF.

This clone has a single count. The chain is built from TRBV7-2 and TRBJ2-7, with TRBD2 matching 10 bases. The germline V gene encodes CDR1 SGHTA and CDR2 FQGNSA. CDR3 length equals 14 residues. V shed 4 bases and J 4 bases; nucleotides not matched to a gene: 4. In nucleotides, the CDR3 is TGTGCCAGCAGCTGGACTAGCGGTTCATACGAGCAGTACTTC. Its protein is CASSWTSGSYEQYF. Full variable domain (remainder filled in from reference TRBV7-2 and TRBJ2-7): GAGVSQSPSNKVTEKGKDVELRCDPISGHTALYWYRQSLGQGLEFLIYFQGNSAPDKSGLPSDRFSAERTGGSVSTLTIQRTQQEDSAVYLCASSWTSGSYEQYFGPGTRLTVT.

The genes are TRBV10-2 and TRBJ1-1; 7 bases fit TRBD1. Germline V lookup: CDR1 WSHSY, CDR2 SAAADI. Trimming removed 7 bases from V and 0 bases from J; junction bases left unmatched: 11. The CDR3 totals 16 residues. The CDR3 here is CASIPLDRLLNTEAFF. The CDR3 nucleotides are TGCGCCAGCATTCCATTGGACAGGCTCCTGAACACTGAAGCTTTCTTT.